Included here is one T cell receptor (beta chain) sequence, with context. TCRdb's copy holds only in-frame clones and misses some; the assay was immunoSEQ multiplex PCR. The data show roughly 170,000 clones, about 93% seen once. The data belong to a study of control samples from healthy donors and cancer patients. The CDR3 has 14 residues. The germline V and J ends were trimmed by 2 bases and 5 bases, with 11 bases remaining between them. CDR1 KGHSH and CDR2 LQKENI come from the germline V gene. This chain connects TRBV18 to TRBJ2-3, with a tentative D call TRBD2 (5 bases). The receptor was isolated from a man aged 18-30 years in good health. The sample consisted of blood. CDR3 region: CASSPSSPGDTQYF. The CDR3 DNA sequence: TGTGCCAGCTCACCATCTAGCCCGGGAGATACGCAGTATTTT.